This T cell receptor beta chain was found in a study of Ad26.COV2.S vaccination and SARS-CoV-2 variants. V lost 3 bases to trimming and J lost 2 bases; unmatched junction nucleotides: 6. Germline CDR1 SEHNR, CDR2 FQNEAQ (reference sequence). This CDR3 spans 16 amino acids. Generated by immunoSEQ multiplex PCR, the TCRdb table keeps only in-frame clones and is missing some. Of approximately 480,000 clones listed, about 83% were seen once; the top ten hold about 13%. Documented treatment: about 20 received Ad26.COV2.S at low or high dose, single or two shots; about 5 received placebo; per-sample allocation not given. The study sampled participants on day 63 after the first vaccine or placebo injection.

The starting material was peripheral blood, obtained in a trial of Ad26.COV2.S vaccine versus placebo. The chain recombines TRBV7-9 with TRBJ2-2; 7 bases are a match to TRBD2. This clonotype was sampled from a person between 18 and 60 years old who received the Ad26.COV2.S COVID-19 vaccine or a placebo. The DNA for the CDR3 is TGTGCCAGCAGCTTTCCAAGCGGGAAAAACACCGGGGAGCTGTTTTTT. Translated, it gives CASSFPSGKNTGELFF.